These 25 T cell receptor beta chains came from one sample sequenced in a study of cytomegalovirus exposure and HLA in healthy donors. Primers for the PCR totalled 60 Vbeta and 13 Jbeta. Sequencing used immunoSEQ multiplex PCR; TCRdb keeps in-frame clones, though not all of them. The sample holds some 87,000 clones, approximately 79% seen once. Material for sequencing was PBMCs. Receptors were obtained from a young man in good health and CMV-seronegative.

Here the CDR3 DNA reads TGCGCCAGCAGCTTGGCCAATACAGGGAGCTCTGGAAACACCATATATTTT. Protein product: CASSLANTGSSGNTIYF. The chain joins TRBV5-1 to TRBJ1-3, with D perhaps TRBD1 (6 bases). The CDR3 runs to 17 residues. The germline gives CDR1 SGHRS, CDR2 YFSETQ. The ends were cut back, 0 bases at V and 0 bases at J, with 13 bases in the middle.

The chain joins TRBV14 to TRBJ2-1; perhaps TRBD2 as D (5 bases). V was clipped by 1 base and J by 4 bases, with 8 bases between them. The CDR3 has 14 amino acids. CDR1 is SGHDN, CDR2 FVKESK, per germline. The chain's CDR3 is CASSQGTPYNEQFF. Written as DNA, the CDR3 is TGTGCCAGCAGCCAAGGGACTCCTTACAATGAGCAGTTCTTC.

CDR3 nucleotides: TGTGCCAGCTCACCAAGAACTAAGGAAAACACCATATATTTT. This gives the protein CASSPRTKENTIYF. This rearrangement joins TRBV18 to TRBJ1-3; D gene uncertain. The CDR3 covers 14 residues. Germline V gene data show CDR1 as KGHSH and CDR2 as LQKENI. The V and J ends lost 2 bases and 6 bases respectively, with 11 bases between them.

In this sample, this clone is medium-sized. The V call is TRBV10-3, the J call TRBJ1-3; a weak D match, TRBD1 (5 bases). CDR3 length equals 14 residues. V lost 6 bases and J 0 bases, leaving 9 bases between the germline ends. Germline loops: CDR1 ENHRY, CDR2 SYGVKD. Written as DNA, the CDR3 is TGTGCCATCAGAGAACAGGTCTCTGGAAACACCATATATTTT. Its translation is CAIREQVSGNTIYF.

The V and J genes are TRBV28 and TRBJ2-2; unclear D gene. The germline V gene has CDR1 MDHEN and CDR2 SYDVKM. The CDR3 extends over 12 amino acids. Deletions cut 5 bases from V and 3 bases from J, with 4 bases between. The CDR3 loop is CASSPHTGELFF. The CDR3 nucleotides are TGTGCCAGCAGTCCTCACACCGGGGAGCTGTTTTTT.

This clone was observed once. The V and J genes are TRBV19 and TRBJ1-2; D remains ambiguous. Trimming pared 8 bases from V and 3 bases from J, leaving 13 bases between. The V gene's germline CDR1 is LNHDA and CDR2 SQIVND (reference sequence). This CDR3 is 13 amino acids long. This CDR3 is CASSPGHYYGYTF. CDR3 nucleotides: TGTGCCAGTTCCCCGGGTCACTACTATGGCTACACCTTC.

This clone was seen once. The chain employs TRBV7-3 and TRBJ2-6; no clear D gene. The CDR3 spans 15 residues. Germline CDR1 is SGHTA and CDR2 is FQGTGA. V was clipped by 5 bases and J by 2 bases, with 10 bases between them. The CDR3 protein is CASSLQLAGANVLTF. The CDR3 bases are TGTGCCAGCAGCCTACAGCTGGCTGGGGCCAACGTCCTGACTTTC.

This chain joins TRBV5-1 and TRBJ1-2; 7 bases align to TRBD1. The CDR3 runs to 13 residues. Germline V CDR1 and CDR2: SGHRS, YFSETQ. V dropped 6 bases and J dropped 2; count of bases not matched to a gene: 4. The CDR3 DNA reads TGCGCCAGCACCGGACAGGAAAACTATGGCTACACCTTC. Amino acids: CASTGQENYGYTF.

CDR3 DNA: TGCGCCAGCCGCCCCAAACTGACTAGCGGGGGGGCGTCTCTCCCCGGGGAGCTGTTTTTT. It is translated as CASRPKLTSGGASLPGELFF. The chain joins TRBV5-1 to TRBJ2-2, with 14 bases fitting TRBD2. There are 20 residues in the CDR3. The V and J ends lost 7 bases and 6 bases, in that order; junction bases with no gene match: 20. Germline CDR1 is SGHRS and CDR2 is YFSETQ.

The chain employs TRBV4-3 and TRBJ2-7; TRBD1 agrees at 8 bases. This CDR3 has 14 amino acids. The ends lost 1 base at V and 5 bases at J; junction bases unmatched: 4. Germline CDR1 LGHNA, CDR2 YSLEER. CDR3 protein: CASSQGTGRHEQYF. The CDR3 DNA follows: TGCGCCAGCAGCCAAGGGACAGGGAGGCACGAGCAGTACTTC.

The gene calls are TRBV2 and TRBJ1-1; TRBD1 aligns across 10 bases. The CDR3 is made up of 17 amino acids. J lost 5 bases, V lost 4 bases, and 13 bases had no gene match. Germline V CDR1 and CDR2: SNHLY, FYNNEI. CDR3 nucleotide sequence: TGTGCCAGCAGTGCTTCCGGACAGGGGGTCGGAAGGACTGAAGCTTTCTTT. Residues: CASSASGQGVGRTEAFF. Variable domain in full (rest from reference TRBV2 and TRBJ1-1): EPEVTQTPSHQVTQMGQEVILRCVPISNHLYFYWYRQILGQKVEFLVSFYNNEISEKSEIFDDQFSVERPDGSNFTLKIRSTKLEDSAMYFCASSASGQGVGRTEAFFGQGTRLTVV.

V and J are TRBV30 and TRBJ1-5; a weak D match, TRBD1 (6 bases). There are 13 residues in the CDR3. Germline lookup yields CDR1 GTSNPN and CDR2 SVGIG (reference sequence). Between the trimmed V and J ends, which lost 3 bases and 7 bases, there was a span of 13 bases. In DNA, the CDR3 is TGTGCCTGGAGCGGAGGGGGGGGCCAGCCCCAGCATTTT. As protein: CAWSGGGGQPQHF.

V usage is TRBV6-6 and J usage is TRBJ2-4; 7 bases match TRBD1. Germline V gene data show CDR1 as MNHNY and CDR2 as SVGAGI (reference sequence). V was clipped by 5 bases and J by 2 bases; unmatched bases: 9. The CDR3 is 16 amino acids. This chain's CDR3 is CASSKRDRITKNIQYF. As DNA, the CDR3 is TGTGCCAGCAGTAAACGGGACAGAATAACCAAAAACATTCAGTACTTC.

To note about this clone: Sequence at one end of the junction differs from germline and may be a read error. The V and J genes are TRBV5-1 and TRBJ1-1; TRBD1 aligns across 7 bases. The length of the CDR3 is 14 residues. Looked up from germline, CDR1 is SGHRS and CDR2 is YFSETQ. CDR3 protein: CASSFPEGAGSPLF. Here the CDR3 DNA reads TGCGCCAGCAGCTTCCCCGAGGGGGCCGGATCTCCCCTTTTT. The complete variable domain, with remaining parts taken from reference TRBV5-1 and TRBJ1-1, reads KAGVTQTPRYLIKTRGQQVTLSCSPISGHRSVSWYQQTPGQGLQFLFEYFSETQRNKGNFPGRFSGRQFSNSRSEMNVSTLELGDSALYLCASSFPEGAGSPLFGQGTRLTVV.

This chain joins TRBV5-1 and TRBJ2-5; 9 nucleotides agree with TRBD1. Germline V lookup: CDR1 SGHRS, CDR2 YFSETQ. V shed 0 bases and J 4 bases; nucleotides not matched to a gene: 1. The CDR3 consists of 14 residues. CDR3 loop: CASSLGQGGETQYF. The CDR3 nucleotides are TGCGCCAGCAGCTTGGGACAGGGGGGAGAGACCCAGTACTTC.

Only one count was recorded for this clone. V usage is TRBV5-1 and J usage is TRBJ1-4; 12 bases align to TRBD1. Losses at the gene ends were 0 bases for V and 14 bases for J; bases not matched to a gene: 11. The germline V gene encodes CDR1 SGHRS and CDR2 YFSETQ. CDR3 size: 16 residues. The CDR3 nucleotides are TGCGCCAGCAGCTTGGCCCGGGACAGGGGGCCAAGCGGCCTGTTTTTT. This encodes CASSLARDRGPSGLFF.

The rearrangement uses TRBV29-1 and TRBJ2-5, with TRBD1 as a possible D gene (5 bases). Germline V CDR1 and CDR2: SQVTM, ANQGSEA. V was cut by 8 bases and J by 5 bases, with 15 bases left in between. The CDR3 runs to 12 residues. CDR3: CSSGIYSETQYF. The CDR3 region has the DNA TGCAGCTCAGGGATCTACTCGGAGACCCAGTACTTC. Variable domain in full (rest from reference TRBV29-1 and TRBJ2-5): SAVISQKPSRDICQRGTSLTIQCQVDSQVTMMFWYRQQPGQSLTLIATANQGSEATYESGFVIDKFPISRPNLTFSTLTVSNMSPEDSSIYLCSSGIYSETQYFGPGTRLLVL.

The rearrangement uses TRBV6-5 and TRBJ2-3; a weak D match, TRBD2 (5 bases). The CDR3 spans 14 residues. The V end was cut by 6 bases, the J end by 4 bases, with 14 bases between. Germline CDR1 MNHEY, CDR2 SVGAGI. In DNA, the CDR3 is TGTGCCAGCAGCCGCACTAGGACGGCAGATACGCAGTATTTT. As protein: CASSRTRTADTQYF.

CDR3 residues: CSVGSSGQGAGGYYGYTF. CDR3 sequence (DNA): TGCAGCGTTGGCTCTTCGGGACAGGGGGCCGGGGGTTACTATGGCTACACCTTC. This chain connects TRBV29-1 to TRBJ1-2; 12 nucleotides line up with TRBD1. CDR3 length: 18 amino acids. V gave up 4 bases and J gave up 3 bases; unmatched junction bases: 15. Germline-derived CDR1 and CDR2 are SQVTM and ANQGSEA.

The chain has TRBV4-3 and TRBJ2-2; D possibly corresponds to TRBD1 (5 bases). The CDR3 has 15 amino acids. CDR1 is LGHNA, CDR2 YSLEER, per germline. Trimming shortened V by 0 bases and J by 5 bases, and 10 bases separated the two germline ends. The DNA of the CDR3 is TGCGCCAGCAGCCAAGATTGGGCAGGGACCGGGGAGCTGTTTTTT. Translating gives CASSQDWAGTGELFF.

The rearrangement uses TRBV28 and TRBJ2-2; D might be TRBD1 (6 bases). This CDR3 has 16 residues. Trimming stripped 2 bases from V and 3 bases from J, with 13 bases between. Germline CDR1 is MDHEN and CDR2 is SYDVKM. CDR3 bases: TGTGCCAGCAGTTTACCCCTAGACAGGTACACCGGGGAGCTGTTTTTT. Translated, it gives CASSLPLDRYTGELFF. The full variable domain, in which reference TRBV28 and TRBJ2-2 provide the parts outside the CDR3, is DVKVTQSSRYLVKRTGEKVFLECVQDMDHENMFWYRQDPGLGLRLIYFSYDVKMKEKGDIPEGYSVSREKKERFSLILESASTNQTSMYLCASSLPLDRYTGELFFGEGSRLTVL.

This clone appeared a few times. The CDR3 bases are TGTGCCAGCAGTATGGCCGGTTCGGGGACAGTGAACTATGGCTACACCTTC. Its protein product is CASSMAGSGTVNYGYTF. The J gene is TRBJ1-2, the V gene TRBV28, with 7 positions matching TRBD1. The V gene's germline CDR1 is MDHEN and CDR2 SYDVKM. The trim removed 5 bases at V and 2 bases at J, leaving 14 bases unmatched. The CDR3 runs to 17 residues.

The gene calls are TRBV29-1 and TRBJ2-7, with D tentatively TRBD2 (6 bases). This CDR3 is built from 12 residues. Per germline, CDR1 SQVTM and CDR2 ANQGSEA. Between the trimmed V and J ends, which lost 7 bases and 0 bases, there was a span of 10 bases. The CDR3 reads CSAAGGSYEQYF. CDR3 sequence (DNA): TGCAGCGCGGCCGGGGGCTCCTACGAGCAGTACTTC.

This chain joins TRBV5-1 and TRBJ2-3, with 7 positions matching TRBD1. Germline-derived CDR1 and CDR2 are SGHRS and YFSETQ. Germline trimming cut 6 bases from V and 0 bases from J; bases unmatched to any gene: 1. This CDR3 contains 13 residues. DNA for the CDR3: TGCGCCAGCACAGGGGGTAGCACAGATACGCAGTATTTT. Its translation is CASTGGSTDTQYF.

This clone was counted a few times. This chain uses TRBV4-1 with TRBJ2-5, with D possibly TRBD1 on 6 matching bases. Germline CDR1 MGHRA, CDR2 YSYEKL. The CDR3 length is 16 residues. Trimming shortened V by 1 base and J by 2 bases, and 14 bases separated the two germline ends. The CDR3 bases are TGCGCCAGCAGCCAAGGCCCCGGACAGCAACAAGAGACCCAGTACTTC. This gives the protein CASSQGPGQQQETQYF.